A single sample gave rise to the 21 T cell receptor beta chains below, sequenced in a study of T cell responses to AZD1222 COVID-19 vaccine. The table came from immunoSEQ multiplex PCR; TCRdb's copy has only in-frame clones and leaves some out. Here the sample spans roughly 120,000 clones, about 89% being singletons. This material consisted of peripheral blood, taken on day 0 of AZD1222 vaccination. All receptors derive from an adult in good health.

This clone was observed a few times. The rearrangement joins TRBV19 to TRBJ1-3; D is unresolved. This CDR3 has 14 amino acids. Germline CDR1 is LNHDA and CDR2 is SQIVND (reference sequence). The V end was cut by 7 bases, the J end by 2 bases, with 12 bases between. The CDR3 sequence: CASIKGPPGNTIYF. For the CDR3, the DNA is TGTGCCAGTATAAAGGGTCCCCCTGGAAACACCATATATTTT. Using reference TRBV19 and TRBJ1-3 for the parts outside the CDR3, the full variable domain is DGGITQSPKYLFRKEGQNVTLSCEQNLNHDAMYWYRQDPGQGLRLIYYSQIVNDFQKGDIAEGYSVSREKKESFPLTVTSAQKNPTAFYLCASIKGPPGNTIYFGEGSWLTVV.

The rearrangement links TRBV19 to TRBJ2-3; the match to TRBD2 covers 8 bases. Germline loops: CDR1 LNHDA, CDR2 SQIVND (reference sequence). After removal of 6 bases from V and 3 bases from J, the junction contained 5 bases not matched to a gene. The CDR3 covers 14 residues. The CDR3 loop reads CASSVGGGTDTQYF. CDR3 DNA sequence: TGTGCCAGTAGCGTGGGCGGGGGGACAGATACGCAGTATTTT. Full variable domain (missing parts from reference TRBV19 and TRBJ2-3): DGGITQSPKYLFRKEGQNVTLSCEQNLNHDAMYWYRQDPGQGLRLIYYSQIVNDFQKGDIAEGYSVSREKKESFPLTVTSAQKNPTAFYLCASSVGGGTDTQYFGPGTRLTVL.

The chain links TRBV19 to TRBJ2-2, with D perhaps given as TRBD1 or TRBD2 (5 bases each). The V gene's germline CDR1 is LNHDA and CDR2 SQIVND (reference sequence). V was shortened by 3 bases and J by 4 bases, with 12 bases between the two germline ends. CDR3 length equals 15 residues. This CDR3 is CASSIMLGVTGELFF. The CDR3 region has the DNA TGTGCCAGTAGTATTATGTTGGGGGTCACCGGGGAGCTGTTTTTT.

J is TRBJ1-2 and V is TRBV28, with 8 bases identical to TRBD1. The germline gives CDR1 MDHEN, CDR2 SYDVKM. The CDR3 runs to 14 residues. J gave up 5 bases and V 2 bases, and 4 bases lay outside the gene matches. CDR3: CASSLGGTGYGYTF. DNA of the CDR3: TGTGCCAGCAGTTTAGGTGGGACAGGATATGGCTACACCTTC.

CDR3 bases: TGTGCCAGCGATGACAGCTGGGGTCAGCCCCAGCATTTT. Its protein product is CASDDSWGQPQHF. The chain combines TRBV6-6 with TRBJ1-5, with a possible D match to TRBD1 (5 bases). The CDR3 covers 13 residues. Trimming cost V 8 bases and J 6 bases, with 14 bases left between them. Looked up from germline, CDR1 is MNHNY and CDR2 is SVGAGI (reference sequence).

This sequence joins TRBV7-6 and TRBJ1-1, with 8 bases that match TRBD1. Germline CDR1 reads SGHVS; CDR2 reads FNYEAQ. With 1 base clipped from V and 0 bases from J, the junction kept 7 bases outside the gene matches. The CDR3 spans 17 residues. CDR3 coding DNA: TGTGCCAGCAGCTTAGTGGGGCGACAGGGGATGAACACTGAAGCTTTCTTT. Its protein product is CASSLVGRQGMNTEAFF.

The genes are TRBV6-5 and TRBJ2-6; D unresolved. V gave up 6 bases and J gave up 2 bases, with 11 bases separating them. The CDR3 loop spans 15 amino acids. Germline lookup yields CDR1 MNHEY and CDR2 SVGAGI. Here the CDR3 reads CASSLVGTGANVLTF. CDR3 nucleotides: TGTGCCAGCAGCCTTGTGGGGACTGGGGCCAACGTCCTGACTTTC.

The V call is TRBV11-2, the J call TRBJ1-2; D call uncertain. The length of the CDR3 is 17 residues. Trimming stripped 2 bases from V and 3 bases from J, with 19 bases between. CDR1 is SGHAT, CDR2 FQNNGV, per germline. This CDR3 reads CASSLPRVGTADYGYTF. The DNA of the CDR3 is TGTGCCAGCAGCTTACCGAGGGTGGGCACAGCTGACTATGGCTACACCTTC.

This clone is a singleton in its sample. The chain has TRBV6-2 or TRBV6-3 and TRBJ2-1, with D unresolved. Germline CDR1 reads MNHEY; CDR2 reads SVGEGT. V lost 7 bases to trimming and J lost 0 bases, with 7 bases between them. This CDR3 contains 13 residues. Written as DNA, the CDR3 is TGTGCCAGCACCCCGAGCTCCTACAATGAGCAGTTCTTC. It encodes CASTPSSYNEQFF.

Only one count was recorded for this clone. This chain joins TRBV7-6 and TRBJ1-1, with D perhaps matching TRBD1 (6 bases). Trimming removed 0 bases at V and 4 bases at J, with 6 bases between. CDR1 and CDR2 from the germline V gene are SGHVS and FNYEAQ. There are 13 residues in the CDR3. The CDR3 DNA reads TGTGCCAGCAGCTTAGCGGGGGCCACTGAAGCTTTCTTT. Translated: CASSLAGATEAFF.

The rearrangement joins TRBV5-1 to TRBJ2-3; 7 positions match TRBD2. Germline V gene data show CDR1 as SGHRS and CDR2 as YFSETQ. The CDR3 sequence is 15 residues long. Losses at the gene ends were 1 base for V and 1 base for J; bases not matched to a gene: 3. The CDR3 region is CASSLREVGTDTQYF. The CDR3 DNA follows: TGCGCCAGCAGCTTGCGGGAGGTGGGCACAGATACGCAGTATTTT.

The V call is TRBV7-9, the J call TRBJ1-1; the match to TRBD1 covers 8 bases. The CDR3 totals 16 residues. V lost 4 bases, J lost 1 base, and 8 bases stayed unmatched. Germline-derived CDR1 and CDR2 are SEHNR and FQNEAQ (reference sequence). DNA for the CDR3: TGTGCCAGCAGCTCCGTCGACAGGGGACGGAACACTGAAGCTTTCTTT. Residues: CASSSVDRGRNTEAFF.

This clone was counted once. This chain connects TRBV15 to TRBJ2-3; a weak D match, TRBD2 (6 bases). The CDR3 covers 15 residues. Per the germline V gene, CDR1 is LNHNV and CDR2 is YYDKDF (reference sequence). Trimming shortened V by 1 base and J by 2 bases, and 10 bases separated the two germline ends. The CDR3 nucleotides read TGTGCCACCAGCAGAGTGGGGGGTACCACAGATACGCAGTATTTT. It encodes CATSRVGGTTDTQYF.

V usage is TRBV11-2 and J usage is TRBJ2-7; D call uncertain. Trimming took 0 bases from V and 2 from J, leaving 8 bases between them. Germline V lookup: CDR1 SGHAT, CDR2 FQNNGV. This CDR3 region has 14 residues. CDR3 sequence: CASSLEAGAYEQYF. The CDR3 DNA follows: TGTGCCAGCAGCTTAGAGGCAGGAGCCTACGAGCAGTACTTC.

There are many counts of this clone. This chain links TRBV10-3 with TRBJ2-1, with D perhaps matching TRBD2 (5 bases). The V and J ends lost 1 base and 5 bases respectively, with 12 bases between them. The CDR3 contains 15 residues. CDR1 is ENHRY and CDR2 is SYGVKD in the germline V gene. CDR3 region: CAISEYGIVDNEQFF. The CDR3 region has the DNA TGTGCCATCAGTGAGTACGGGATAGTCGACAATGAGCAGTTCTTC.

The V call is TRBV27, the J call TRBJ1-2; TRBD1 matches at 7 bases. J was trimmed by 4 bases and V by 5 bases; bases with no gene match: 7. The CDR3 runs to 14 residues. The V gene's germline CDR1 is MNHEY and CDR2 SMNVEV (reference sequence). The CDR3 DNA sequence: TGTGCCAGCAGTCCAGGGGGGGAAGGCTATGGCTACACCTTC. Translation: CASSPGGEGYGYTF.

This sequence joins TRBV19 and TRBJ1-2, with D possibly matching TRBD1 (5 bases). This CDR3 is built from 13 residues. The germline V and J ends were trimmed by 3 bases and 4 bases, with 9 bases remaining between them. Germline V lookup: CDR1 LNHDA, CDR2 SQIVND (reference sequence). Here the CDR3 DNA reads TGTGCCAGTAGTATGGGGCGTCCCTATGGCTACACCTTC. Translation gives CASSMGRPYGYTF.

V gene TRBV13 combines with J gene TRBJ2-7, with TRBD1 as a possible D gene (6 bases). This CDR3 is 14 amino acids long. The V gene lost 5 bases and the J gene lost 3 bases, with 14 bases spanning the gap. Germline assignment: CDR1 PRHDT and CDR2 FYEKMQ (reference sequence). CDR3 sequence (DNA): TGTGCCAGCAGCCCCGGGACAACAGGCTACGAGCAGTACTTC. Translating it yields CASSPGTTGYEQYF.

The V and J genes are TRBV7-9 and TRBJ1-6; 7 bases line up with TRBD1. The CDR3 consists of 15 residues. V dropped 5 bases and J dropped 6; count of bases not matched to a gene: 7. CDR1 is SEHNR, CDR2 FQNEAQ, per germline (reference sequence). CDR3 in DNA: TGTGCCAGCAGCATGACAGGGAATGGTAATTCACCCCTCCACTTT. This encodes CASSMTGNGNSPLHF.

This rearrangement joins TRBV19 to TRBJ2-1; a possible D gene is TRBD1 (6 bases). Germline V gives CDR1 LNHDA, CDR2 SQIVND (reference sequence). Trimming removed 5 bases from V and 3 bases from J, with 11 bases in between. The CDR3 has 14 residues. In DNA form, the CDR3 reads TGTGCCAGTAGTGACAGGTACGGCTACAATGAGCAGTTCTTC. Its translation is CASSDRYGYNEQFF. Combining the CDR3 with reference TRBV19 and TRBJ2-1 gives the whole variable domain DGGITQSPKYLFRKEGQNVTLSCEQNLNHDAMYWYRQDPGQGLRLIYYSQIVNDFQKGDIAEGYSVSREKKESFPLTVTSAQKNPTAFYLCASSDRYGYNEQFFGPGTRLTVL.

This clone was observed a single time. The V call is TRBV6-6, the J call TRBJ2-7, with TRBD1 identical over 12 bases. J was trimmed by 4 bases and V by 2 bases; bases with no gene match: 3. This CDR3 spans 15 amino acids. Germline CDR1 is MNHNY and CDR2 is SVGAGI (reference sequence). The CDR3: CASSYAGQGAYEQYF. The CDR3, as DNA: TGTGCCAGCAGTTACGCGGGACAGGGGGCTTACGAGCAGTACTTC.